This is a list of T cell receptor beta chains from one sample in a study of blood T cells in healthy people across ages. TCRdb called the 5' RACE reads again in MiXCR, with one record for every CDR3 protein. The table lists under 1 million distinct CDR3 sequences, 40% to 50% of them singletons. Material: blood. The receptors here all came from a man aged 55 to 70 in good health. Both conserved end residues are trimmed from each CDR3. Fields, in order: V gene, J gene, CDR3 protein.

>TRBV7-2|TRBJ2-7
ASSHSLEGASYEQY
>TRBV9|TRBJ2-7
ASSASGVGSYEQY
>TRBV3-1|.
ASSKAGRDKDWTQY
>TRBV7-3|TRBJ2-7
ASSQAGGTTYEQY
>TRBV2|TRBJ2-7
ASSDSPPYEQY
>TRBV6-6|TRBJ1-2
ASSYEGPGGYT
>TRBV6-2/TRBV6-3|TRBJ1-4
ATCLDPINEKLF
>TRBV6-1|TRBJ2-7
AIFSPGQGRYEQY
>TRBV6-5|TRBJ2-1
ASRDMTQQYNEQF
>TRBV4-3|TRBJ2-7
ASSERQGAYEQY
>TRBV27|TRBJ1-4
ASLAYRDKKLF
>TRBV4-3|TRBJ2-1
ASSRDPGPYNEQF
>TRBV14|TRBJ2-5
ASSQDRGRIYNEQY